Listed here are 8 T cell receptor beta chains from one sample, sequenced in a study of cytomegalovirus exposure and HLA in healthy donors. The PCR was carried out with 60 Vbeta primers and 13 Jbeta primers. Repertoires were generated with immunoSEQ multiplex PCR, while TCRdb's copy carries only in-frame clones and drops some. The sample consists of under 250,000 clones, around 73% of them appearing once. The specimen was PBMCs. The receptors here all came from a male donor in good health and CMV-seronegative.

The chain carries TRBV19 and TRBJ2-4; tentatively, D is TRBD1 (6 bases). Germline V gives CDR1 LNHDA, CDR2 SQIVND (reference sequence). CDR3 size: 13 residues. Trimming stripped 5 bases from V and 7 bases from J, with 12 bases between. The CDR3 coding sequence is TGTGCCAGTAGTCCAGGGGTGAGGAACATTCAGTACTTC. Translation: CASSPGVRNIQYF. The full variable domain, in which reference TRBV19 and TRBJ2-4 provide the parts outside the CDR3, is DGGITQSPKYLFRKEGQNVTLSCEQNLNHDAMYWYRQDPGQGLRLIYYSQIVNDFQKGDIAEGYSVSREKKESFPLTVTSAQKNPTAFYLCASSPGVRNIQYFGAGTRLSVL.

The rearrangement links TRBV18 to TRBJ2-4, with 8 bases identical to TRBD1. The CDR3 has 19 residues. After removal of 1 base from V and 0 bases from J, the junction contained 11 bases not matched to a gene. CDR1 KGHSH and CDR2 LQKENI come from the germline V gene. The CDR3 is CASSPLALGTGVAKNIQYF. CDR3 nucleotides: TGTGCCAGCTCACCACTTGCTCTCGGGACAGGAGTAGCCAAAAACATTCAGTACTTC.

V is TRBV19 and J is TRBJ2-1, with TRBD1 matching over 9 bases. The junction had 21 bases not matched to a gene; V was cut back by 8 bases and J by 4 bases. Germline V gene data show CDR1 as LNHDA and CDR2 as SQIVND (reference sequence). The CDR3 runs to 19 residues. DNA for the CDR3: TGTGCCAGTGGCAAGGGACAGGGAAGGTCAGGTGCTGGGTACAATGAGCAGTTCTTC. Translated, it gives CASGKGQGRSGAGYNEQFF.

With regard to this clone: The final CDR3 position lacks the conserved phenylalanine or tryptophan, pointing to a likely read error. The chain links TRBV6-1 to TRBJ2-7, with TRBD2 identical over 12 bases. The germline gives CDR1 MNHNS, CDR2 SASEGT. With 7 bases clipped from V and 0 bases from J, the junction kept 4 bases outside the gene matches. CDR3 length: 15 residues. CDR3 DNA sequence: TGTGCCAGCAAGACTAGCGGGGGCCTCTCCTACGAGCAGTACCTC. Its protein product is CASKTSGGLSYEQYL.

This clone has more than one count but fewer than ten. The chain couples TRBV9 to TRBJ2-7, with 12 positions matching TRBD1. Germline V CDR1 and CDR2: SGDLS, YYNGEE. The CDR3 has 15 amino acids. The trim removed 4 bases at V and 4 bases at J, leaving 6 bases unmatched. CDR3 nucleotide sequence: TGTGCCAGCAGCTTTGGGGACAGGGGGCAATACGAGCAGTACTTC. Protein sequence: CASSFGDRGQYEQYF.

This rearrangement joins TRBV5-1 to TRBJ2-5; TRBD1 is a possible D gene (6 bases). The CDR3 contains 14 residues. Between the trimmed V and J ends, which lost 4 bases and 5 bases, there was a span of 15 bases. Germline V gene sequence: CDR1 SGHRS, CDR2 YFSETQ. For the CDR3, the DNA is TGCGCCAGCAGCGGCCAGGGGATGTCCGAGACCCAGTACTTC. Translation gives CASSGQGMSETQYF.

This clone showed up just once. V gene TRBV15 combines with J gene TRBJ2-5, with D uncertain. Judging by the DNA end, TRBJ2-7 fits better; the J call may be wrong. This CDR3 comprises 15 residues. Germline-derived CDR1 and CDR2 are LNHNV and YYDKDF (reference sequence). In DNA, the CDR3 is TGTGCCACCAGCAGAGATCTGGTAGGAGCCAACGAGCAGTACTTC. It translates to CATSRDLVGANEQYF.

This clone was recorded a few times. V gene TRBV10-3 combines with J gene TRBJ2-5; 9 positions agree with TRBD1. The J call may be mistaken, given a closer DNA end match to TRBJ2-7. The CDR3 covers 15 residues. Per the germline V gene, CDR1 is ENHRY and CDR2 is SYGVKD. As DNA, the CDR3 is TGTGCCATCAGTGAGCCAGGACAGGGGACCTACGAGCAGTACTTC. Translation: CAISEPGQGTYEQYF.